The rows below give T cell receptor beta chains drawn from one sample of a study of cytotoxic CD8 clonotypes in ibrutinib-treated CLL. Sequenced by immunoSEQ multiplex PCR; TCRdb stores in-frame clones only, minus some. The table records 95,000 to 100,000 clones, approximately 80% of them present only once. This sample comprised PBMCs, obtained after 12 months of ibrutinib treatment. These receptors were collected from a human donor with chronic lymphocytic leukemia. CDR3s include the opening cysteine and the closing phenylalanine or tryptophan. A D gene is named only where the DNA matches it firmly. Only part of the rows carry a size: once, few, many, or a class if the clone is expanded.

D	V	size	J	DNA	CDR3
-	TRBV6-6	once	TRBJ1-3	TGTGCCAGCAGCAGAGGGCATACGGGACGTGGAAACACCATATATTTT	CASSRGHTGRGNTIYF
TRBD2	TRBV9	-	TRBJ2-1	TGTGCCAGCAGCCTAAGCGGGGGGGCAGACAATGAGCAGTTCTTC	CASSLSGGADNEQFF
-	TRBV20-1	-	TRBJ1-1	TGCAGTGCTGAGATGAACACTGAAGCTTTCTTT	CSAEMNTEAFF
-	TRBV7-6	-	TRBJ2-5	TGTGCCAGCAGCTTGTTAGCGGACGAAGAGACCCAGTACTTC	CASSLLADEETQYF
-	TRBV13	many	TRBJ2-2	TGTGCCAGCTATCTCGGCCCCGGGGGCACCGGGGAGCTGTTTTTT	CASYLGPGGTGELFF
-	TRBV5-1	-	TRBJ1-1	TGCGCCAGCAGGGGGGAGACAGAAGCTTTCTTT	CASRGETEAFF
TRBD1	TRBV19	-	TRBJ1-2	TGTGCCAGTACCACGGGACAGGGATCCTCTGGCTACACCTTC	CASTTGQGSSGYTF
-	TRBV11-3	-	TRBJ1-6	TGTGCCAGCAGGGGGGGGCCTAATTCACCCCTCCACTTT	CASRGGPNSPLHF
-	TRBV5-8	-	TRBJ1-4	TGTGCCAGCAGCCCGGATTGGGCAGCAACTAATGAAAAACTGTTTTTT	CASSPDWAATNEKLFF
TRBD2	TRBV11-2	-	TRBJ2-3	TGTGCCAGCAGCACCAACAGACTAGCGGGGGGCACAGATACGCAGTATTTT	CASSTNRLAGGTDTQYF
-	TRBV11-2	-	TRBJ1-1	TGTGCCAGCAGCTCTGCTTACGATATAACTGAAGCTTTCTTT	CASSSAYDITEAFF
-	TRBV11-2	-	TRBJ2-7	TGTGCCAGCAGCTTAGTAGGCTACGAGCAGTACTTC	CASSLVGYEQYF
-	TRBV19	-	TRBJ2-2	TGTGCCAGTAGTGGGGCCGGTGCTAGCAGGCGCGGGGAGCTGTTTTTT	CASSGAGASRRGELFF
-	TRBV5-1	-	TRBJ2-7	TGCGCCAGCAGCTTGGAAGGGTACGAGCAGTACTTC	CASSLEGYEQYF
-	TRBV28	-	TRBJ2-7	TGTGCCAGCAGTTGGCGGAACGAGCAGTACTTC	CASSWRNEQYF
-	TRBV6-1	once	TRBJ1-4	TGTGCCAGCAGTGAAGCGTGGGGGGGAAATGAAAAACTGTTTTTT	CASSEAWGGNEKLFF
-	TRBV5-1	-	TRBJ1-2	TGCGCCAGCAGTCCGGGGGCTAACTATGGCTACACCTTC	CASSPGANYGYTF
-	TRBV5-3	few	TRBJ1-1	TGTGCCAGAAGGTCGACCGAGCCTATGAACACTGAAGCTTTCTTT	CARRSTEPMNTEAFF
TRBD1	TRBV6-6	-	TRBJ2-7	TGTGCCAGCAGTCCCCAAGGACAGGGGAGCTCCTACGAGCAGTACTTC	CASSPQGQGSSYEQYF
TRBD1	TRBV30	-	TRBJ1-2	TGTGCCTGGAGCGGTAACAGGGGGCTGGGCTATGGCTACACCTTC	CAWSGNRGLGYGYTF
-	TRBV11-1	-	TRBJ2-3	TGTGCCAGCAGCTTAGCGAGGGATACGCAGTATTTT	CASSLARDTQYF
-	TRBV12-5	-	TRBJ2-3	TGTGCTAGTGGTTCGGGGGTTAGTTCTAGCACAGATACGCAGTATTTT	CASGSGVSSSTDTQYF
-	TRBV5-1	-	TRBJ2-7	TGCGCCAGCAGCTTGGGGGGCCAGGCCTACGAGCAGTACTTC	CASSLGGQAYEQYF
-	TRBV7-2	-	TRBJ1-2	TGTGCCAGCAGGAAACCAGGGTCCAACTATGGCTACACCTTC	CASRKPGSNYGYTF
-	TRBV27	-	TRBJ2-3	TGTGCCAGCAGTTGGGCTCAAAGCACAGATACGCAGTATTTT	CASSWAQSTDTQYF
-	TRBV19	-	TRBJ2-7	TGTGCCAGTAGACTACAGCCCGAGAGCTCCTACGAGCAGTACTTC	CASRLQPESSYEQYF
TRBD1	TRBV6-1	-	TRBJ2-1	TGTGCCAGCAGTCGCACAGGGGAGAATGAGCAGTTCTTC	CASSRTGENEQFF
TRBD1	TRBV10-1	-	TRBJ1-3	TGCGCCAGCAGTGGGGACAGGGTCTTTGGAAACACCATATATTTT	CASSGDRVFGNTIYF
TRBD1	TRBV15	once	TRBJ1-5	TGTGCCACCAGCAGAGAGGGGCCCGGGACAGGGCAACAGCCCCAGCATTTT	CATSREGPGTGQQPQHF
TRBD1	TRBV7-8	-	TRBJ2-7	TGTGCCAGCAGCTTAACGGGACAGGGAGTGCGGCAGTACTTC	CASSLTGQGVRQYF
TRBD1	TRBV5-6	-	TRBJ2-7	TGTGCCAGCAGCTACGGGACAGGAGCCTACGAGCAGTACTTC	CASSYGTGAYEQYF
-	TRBV7-2	-	TRBJ1-3	TGTGCCAGCAGCTTAATGGCGGGCTCTGGAAACACCATATATTTT	CASSLMAGSGNTIYF
-	TRBV6-5	-	TRBJ1-1	TGTGCCAGCATGCTGTCTCGGGGTTTCAACACTGAAGCTTTCTTT	CASMLSRGFNTEAFF
-	TRBV5-4	-	TRBJ1-3	TGTGCCAGCAGCCGACGGGGTTTGGACACCATATATTTT	CASSRRGLDTIYF
-	TRBV6-6	-	TRBJ1-2	TGTGCCAGCAGTTACTACGGTAATGGCTACACCTTC	CASSYYGNGYTF
-	TRBV27	-	TRBJ1-1	TGTGCCAGCAGTTTAAAGGGGTTCGCTGAAGCTTTCTTT	CASSLKGFAEAFF
TRBD1	TRBV19	-	TRBJ2-3	TGTGCCAGTAGTATCGGGACAGCTTACACAGATACGCAGTATTTT	CASSIGTAYTDTQYF
TRBD1	TRBV11-2	-	TRBJ1-5	TGTGCCAGCATCAGATCCGGGACAGGGTACAATCAGCCCCAGCATTTT	CASIRSGTGYNQPQHF
-	TRBV7-2	-	TRBJ2-3	TGTGCCAGCAGCCTGCGACTCGCGAGCACAGATACGCAGTATTTT	CASSLRLASTDTQYF
-	TRBV5-6	-	TRBJ2-2	TGTGCCAGCAGCCCGCTCCGGGGGAACACCGGGGAGCTGTTTTTT	CASSPLRGNTGELFF
-	TRBV18	-	TRBJ1-4	TGTGCCAGCTCACGGGGTGATAATGAAAAACTGTTTTTT	CASSRGDNEKLFF
TRBD1	TRBV28	-	TRBJ2-6	TGTGCCAGCAGGGGACAGGGGGCGGCTGGGGCCAACGTCCTGACTTTC	CASRGQGAAGANVLTF
TRBD1	TRBV18	-	TRBJ1-2	TGTGCCAGCTCCTCGACAGGGGCAAACTATGGCTACACCTTC	CASSSTGANYGYTF
-	TRBV6-6	-	TRBJ2-5	TGTGCCAGCCAGACCCGTCAAGAGACCCAGTACTTC	CASQTRQETQYF
TRBD2	TRBV28	-	TRBJ2-4	TGTGCCAGCAGTTCCGGGACTAGCGGAAACATTCAGTACTTC	CASSSGTSGNIQYF